This T cell receptor beta chain was documented in a study of patients and donors after allogeneic stem cell transplantation (dated by TCRdb to the early 2020s). Turning to this clonotype: Its target antigen remains unknown. No base quality values were provided; no much bigger clone lies one nucleotide off.

From V the trimming removes 2 bases and from J it removes 7 bases, while the gene matches leave 14 bases of the junction unaccounted for. CDR1 is given as MNHEY and CDR2 as SVGAGI, both from the germline V gene. The CDR3 covers 19 residues, taking in both the cysteine and the phenylalanine. The CDR3 DNA has 57 bases and is translated from base 1. Preparation of the library involved RT-PCR. Instrument used: NextSeq 550. The raw public reads went through TCRdb reprocessing: fastp at Q25, MiXCR clone calling, in-frame beta chains kept. Entries that share a CDR3 protein sequence are merged under the most common genes and DNA. Across this sample there are roughly 180,000 distinct CDR3 sequences, with around two fifths seen only once. The ten largest clones capture about 35% of the sample.

This clonotype was obtained from a human donor who was either an allogeneic HSCT recipient or a stem cell or donor lymphocyte infusion donor (not recorded which). It is not recorded whose cells these are; they may come from a transplant donor. Sequences were obtained from blood, either unsorted or a sorted T cell fraction (not recorded which). The sequence links TRBV6-5 to TRBJ2-2, with 12 middle bases fitting TRBD2. The nucleotide sequence reads TGTGCCAGCAGTTACGAGGGGAGCTGGCTAGCGGGAGGGTTCGGGGAGCTGTTTTTT. Its amino acids are CASSYEGSWLAGGFGELFF.